Listed here are 22 T cell receptor beta chains from one sample, sequenced in a study of shared clonotypes between healthy human individuals. TCRdb keeps only in-frame clones here, not all; method: immunoSEQ multiplex PCR. This sample carries over 700,000 clones, about two thirds of them seen once, and the ten largest clones take more than 1.5%. Sequencing input: memory CD4+ T cells sorted from blood. Subset described: CD45RA-negative fraction. The source is a woman aged 25 to 45 in good health.

In nucleotides, the CDR3 is TGTGCCAGTAGTATGTCCTTTGGGGGTAGCAATCAGCCCCAGCATTTT. Translation gives CASSMSFGGSNQPQHF. The chain carries TRBV19 and TRBJ1-5; tentative D call: TRBD1 (5 bases). The CDR3 sequence is 16 residues long. Germline loops: CDR1 LNHDA, CDR2 SQIVND (reference sequence). The V end was cut by 3 bases, the J end by 0 bases, with 12 bases between.

The gene calls are TRBV2 and TRBJ1-4; the D is unclear. The CDR3 is 11 amino acids. Germline CDR1 is SNHLY and CDR2 is FYNNEI. V lost 6 bases and J 8 bases, leaving 7 bases between the germline ends. The CDR3 DNA is TGTGCCAGCAGAATGACAGAAAAACTGTTTTTT. This gives the protein CASRMTEKLFF.

The rearrangement joins TRBV4-1 to TRBJ2-7, with TRBD1 as a possible D gene (6 bases). Germline-derived CDR1 and CDR2 are MGHRA and YSYEKL. The CDR3 is made up of 16 amino acids. V lost 0 bases, J lost 0 bases, and 12 bases lay in between. The CDR3 DNA follows: TGCGCCAGCAGCCAAGAGATGGACAGACCCTCCTACGAGCAGTACTTC. Translated, it gives CASSQEMDRPSYEQYF.

The CDR3 here is CASSPSGRGTDTQYF. In nucleotides, the CDR3 is TGCGCCAGCAGCCCTAGCGGGAGGGGCACAGATACGCAGTATTTT. The rearrangement joins TRBV4-1 to TRBJ2-3; TRBD2 matches 12 bases. Trimming at V came to 4 bases and at J to 1 base, leaving 0 bases not matched to a gene. CDR1 is MGHRA, CDR2 YSYEKL, per germline. The CDR3 has 15 residues.

This chain connects TRBV19 to TRBJ2-7; 9 bases are shared with TRBD2. Germline V lookup: CDR1 LNHDA, CDR2 SQIVND (reference sequence). The junction had 22 bases not matched to a gene; V was cut back by 4 bases and J by 0 bases. The length of the CDR3 is 21 residues. The CDR3 loop reads CASSTRGGLAGTTSRSYEQYF. For the CDR3, the DNA is TGTGCCAGTAGTACCCGTGGAGGGCTAGCGGGAACTACATCCCGCTCCTACGAGCAGTACTTC. Filled out from reference TRBV19 and TRBJ2-7, the complete variable domain reads DGGITQSPKYLFRKEGQNVTLSCEQNLNHDAMYWYRQDPGQGLRLIYYSQIVNDFQKGDIAEGYSVSREKKESFPLTVTSAQKNPTAFYLCASSTRGGLAGTTSRSYEQYFGPGTRLTVT.

The chain has TRBV5-1 and TRBJ2-5, with 11 bases matching TRBD1. The length of the CDR3 is 14 residues. Germline V gives CDR1 SGHRS, CDR2 YFSETQ. J was trimmed by 5 bases and V by 3 bases; bases with no gene match: 3. This CDR3 is CASSSGQGVETQYF. The CDR3 DNA is TGCGCCAGCAGCTCGGGACAGGGGGTTGAGACCCAGTACTTC.

The chain joins TRBV5-1 to TRBJ2-3; D may be TRBD1 (6 bases). The CDR3 has 13 residues. V dropped 2 bases and J dropped 5 bases, with 9 bases sitting between them. Germline-derived CDR1 and CDR2 are SGHRS and YFSETQ. CDR3 sequence: CASSLGRGDTQYF. The CDR3 DNA follows: TGCGCCAGCAGCTTAGGCAGGGGAGATACGCAGTATTTT.

The table lists this clone with a few counts. This chain uses TRBV12-1 with TRBJ2-3; TRBD2 is taken as the D call from the table, unchecked against the DNA. TRBV12-1 has pseudogene status. The CDR3 length is 17 residues. CDR3 sequence: CASSYAVAGDNTDTQYF. The CDR3 nucleotides are TGTGCCAGCAGCTATGCGGTAGCGGGAGATAACACAGATACGCAGTATTTT.

The V call is TRBV7-6, the J call TRBJ1-5, with D unresolved. This CDR3 comprises 13 residues. The germline CDR1 and CDR2 sequences are SGHVS and FNYEAQ. V was clipped by 5 bases and J by 1 base, with 6 bases between them. Here the CDR3 DNA reads TGTGCCAGCAGCCTAAGAAGCAATCAGCCCCAGCATTTT. The encoded protein is CASSLRSNQPQHF.

Notes on this clone: The sample holds other DNA sequences that translate to the same CDR3. The CDR3 protein is CASSPPGLQETQYF. The CDR3 bases are TGTGCCAGCTCACCACCGGGGCTTCAAGAGACCCAGTACTTC. V usage is TRBV18 and J usage is TRBJ2-5; possibly TRBD1 for D (5 bases). CDR3 length: 14 amino acids. The germline CDR1 and CDR2 sequences are KGHSH and LQKENI. V was trimmed by 0 bases and J by 2 bases, leaving 7 bases between them.

This rearrangement joins TRBV7-9 to TRBJ1-5; D remains unclear. The CDR3 contains 15 residues. Germline V CDR1 and CDR2: SEHNR, FQNEAQ (reference sequence). V lost 1 base and J lost 2, with 9 bases in between. The CDR3 bases are TGTGCCAGCAGCTTAGAGACGGAGGGCAATCAGCCCCAGCATTTT. Its translation is CASSLETEGNQPQHF.

The CDR3 protein is CASSNNEKLFF. The CDR3, as DNA: TGCGCCAGCAGCAATAATGAAAAACTGTTTTTT. The rearrangement joins TRBV4-1 to TRBJ1-4, with D hard to call. Per germline, CDR1 MGHRA and CDR2 YSYEKL. Trimming shortened V by 5 bases and J by 4 bases, and 2 bases separated the two germline ends. CDR3 size: 11 residues.

The V call is TRBV5-1, the J call TRBJ2-5, with D possibly being TRBD1 (6 bases). The J call may be wrong; the DNA end is better matched by TRBJ2-7. The CDR3 is made up of 15 amino acids. Germline CDR1 is SGHRS and CDR2 is YFSETQ. The CDR3 DNA follows: TGCGCCAGCAGAATGAACAGGGATATCTCCTACGAGCAGTACTTC. Translated: CASRMNRDISYEQYF.

The chain links TRBV7-9 to TRBJ2-7, with D perhaps TRBD1 (5 bases). Trimming took off 0 bases at V and 6 bases at J, with 15 bases between the two ends. This CDR3 region has 15 residues. Germline V gives CDR1 SEHNR, CDR2 FQNEAQ (reference sequence). This chain's CDR3 is CASSLARQGLGEQYF. The CDR3 coding sequence is TGTGCCAGCAGCTTAGCGCGTCAGGGCCTTGGCGAGCAGTACTTC. Full variable domain (rest looked up from reference TRBV7-9 and TRBJ2-7): DTGVSQNPRHKITKRGQNVTFRCDPISEHNRLYWYRQTLGQGPEFLTYFQNEAQLEKSRLLSDRFSAERPKGSFSTLEIQRTEQGDSAMYLCASSLARQGLGEQYFGPGTRLTVT.

The chain carries TRBV4-2 and TRBJ2-7, with a weak D call TRBD2 (6 bases). This CDR3 has 14 amino acids. V lost 0 bases to trimming and J lost 4 bases, with 10 bases between them. CDR1 is LGHNA and CDR2 is YNFKEQ in the germline V gene. DNA for the CDR3: TGTGCCAGCAGCCAAGACATAGCGGAATACGAGCAGTACTTC. Translated: CASSQDIAEYEQYF.

The CDR3 reads CASAATRSNTEAFF. CDR3 nucleotides: TGTGCCAGCGCCGCGACTCGGAGTAACACTGAAGCTTTCTTT. The chain uses TRBV11-2 and TRBJ1-1; D is unclear. The V and J ends lost 8 bases and 2 bases respectively, with 15 bases between them. The V gene's germline CDR1 is SGHAT and CDR2 FQNNGV. CDR3 length: 14 amino acids.

Ten or more counts support this clone. The V gene is TRBV2, the J gene TRBJ2-5; no clear D. The CDR3 is 13 amino acids. In germline, CDR1 is SNHLY, CDR2 FYNNEI. Trimming took 5 bases from V and 1 from J, leaving 8 bases between them. DNA of the CDR3: TGTGCCAGCAGTCCCGGCCTCCAAGAGACCCAGTACTTC. It encodes CASSPGLQETQYF. Using reference TRBV2 and TRBJ2-5 for the parts outside the CDR3, the full variable domain is EPEVTQTPSHQVTQMGQEVILRCVPISNHLYFYWYRQILGQKVEFLVSFYNNEISEKSEIFDDQFSVERPDGSNFTLKIRSTKLEDSAMYFCASSPGLQETQYFGPGTRLLVL.

The table lists this clone with a few counts. This rearrangement joins TRBV6-4 to TRBJ1-1; unclear D gene. V was trimmed by 3 bases and J by 1 base, leaving 6 bases between them. This CDR3 spans 13 amino acids. In germline, CDR1 is MRHNA, CDR2 SNTAGT. The CDR3 is CASSEQTNTEAFF. The DNA of the CDR3 is TGTGCCAGCAGTGAGCAGACGAACACTGAAGCTTTCTTT.

The chain is built from TRBV5-4 and TRBJ2-5; 7 nucleotides match TRBD2. CDR3 length: 14 amino acids. J gave up 1 base and V 6 bases, and 6 bases lay outside the gene matches. In germline, CDR1 is SGHNT, CDR2 YYREEE (reference sequence). The CDR3 protein is CASTSGNTQETQYF. For the CDR3, the DNA is TGTGCCAGCACTAGCGGCAATACCCAAGAGACCCAGTACTTC. The full variable domain, its missing parts supplied by reference TRBV5-4 and TRBJ2-5, is ETGVTQSPTHLIKTRGQQVTLRCSSQSGHNTVSWYQQALGQGPQFIFQYYREEENGRGNFPPRFSGLQFPNYSSELNVNALELDDSALYLCASTSGNTQETQYFGPGTRLLVL.

Points on this clone: The limits of the CDR3 on the DNA are not certain, so only TCRdb's listed CDR3 is given. The chain has TRBV28 and TRBJ1-5; TRBD1 is the table's D call and was not checked against the DNA. The germline CDR1 and CDR2 sequences are MDHEN and SYDVKM. The CDR3 totals 16 residues, both ends included. The CDR3 loop reads CASSFLAGGSNQPQHF.

The chain recombines TRBV21-1 with TRBJ2-1; the DNA was not compared with TRBD2, the D call given in the table. TRBV21-1 is flagged as a pseudogene. The CDR3 covers 15 residues. CDR3 protein: CASSRGLADYNEQFF. The CDR3, as DNA: TGTGCCAGCAGCCGCGGACTAGCGGATTACAATGAGCAGTTCTTC.

As regards this clone: Other DNA sequences from this sample encode an identical CDR3 as well. The genes are TRBV7-2 and TRBJ1-1; D ambiguous. V shed 2 bases and J shed 3 bases, with 7 bases lying between them. Germline lookup yields CDR1 SGHTA and CDR2 FQGNSA. The CDR3 consists of 13 residues. The CDR3 DNA reads TGTGCCAGCAGCTTACAGAGAGACACTGAAGCTTTCTTT. The encoded protein is CASSLQRDTEAFF.